This T cell receptor (beta chain) derives from a study of shared clonotypes between healthy human individuals. Whole-study results and caveats: Naive subsets, compared against memory subsets, generally had larger estimated richness values. Between four donors, naive CD4 clonotypes were shared at a level of approximately 5%. Clonotypes not shared had lower generation probabilities than those common to all four donors.

Profiled with immunoSEQ multiplex PCR; TCRdb holds only in-frame clones, not every one. The sample has millions of clones, approximately 92% seen once. The CD4+ fraction was divided into a CD45RA+ naive subset and a CD45RA-negative memory subset. CDR1 and CDR2 from the germline V gene are SGHNT and YYREEE (reference sequence). Trimming cost V 4 bases and J 3 bases; bases outside gene matches: 10. This CDR3 has 16 amino acids. With regard to this clone: What it recognizes is unknown.

The receptor comes from a man younger than 35 in good health. The chain links TRBV5-4 to TRBJ2-5; 9 bases match TRBD2. Sequenced material: naive CD4+ T cells sorted from blood. Sample subset: CD45RA+ positively selected. The CDR3: CASSRQAGLAEETQYF. Here the CDR3 DNA reads TGTGCCAGCAGCAGACAGGCGGGACTAGCAGAAGAGACCCAGTACTTC. Full variable domain (rest looked up from reference TRBV5-4 and TRBJ2-5): ETGVTQSPTHLIKTRGQQVTLRCSSQSGHNTVSWYQQALGQGPQFIFQYYREEENGRGNFPPRFSGLQFPNYSSELNVNALELDDSALYLCASSRQAGLAEETQYFGPGTRLLVL.